The 30 T cell receptor beta chains listed next were all sequenced from one sample in a study of Tregs in tolerant kidney transplant recipients. Here immunoSEQ multiplex PCR was the method, and the copy in TCRdb shows in-frame clones only, minus some. The table lists tens of thousands of clones, more than 90% of them singletons. Specimen: CD8+ T cells from blood. The receptors come from a human donor in good health.

V and J are TRBV30 and TRBJ2-2; D unclear. Germline loops: CDR1 GTSNPN, CDR2 SVGIG (reference sequence). CDR3 length: 14 amino acids. Trimming removed 0 bases at V and 0 bases at J, with 5 bases between. The CDR3 region is CAWSVSSNTGELFF. CDR3 nucleotide sequence: TGTGCCTGGAGTGTGTCGTCGAACACCGGGGAGCTGTTTTTT.

The chain couples TRBV29-1 to TRBJ2-6; D is unclear. V lost 5 bases to trimming and J lost 4 bases, with 9 bases between them. This CDR3 contains 13 residues. Germline V gene sequence: CDR1 SQVTM, CDR2 ANQGSEA. CDR3 residues: CSVPETGANVLTF. Written as DNA, the CDR3 is TGCAGCGTTCCGGAAACAGGGGCCAACGTCCTGACTTTC.

The chain employs TRBV13 and TRBJ2-7; 13 positions agree with TRBD2. Per germline, CDR1 PRHDT and CDR2 FYEKMQ (reference sequence). V dropped 10 bases and J dropped 4; count of bases not matched to a gene: 7. The CDR3 is 14 residues long. The CDR3 loop reads CATLRTSGGYEQYF. The CDR3 DNA reads TGTGCCACCCTTCGGACTAGCGGGGGTTACGAGCAGTACTTC.

This clone was seen a handful of times. This chain joins TRBV11-2 and TRBJ2-1; D is possibly TRBD1 (6 bases). Germline V CDR1 and CDR2: SGHAT, FQNNGV. Deletions cut 6 bases from V and 2 bases from J, with 8 bases between. This CDR3 contains 13 residues. The CDR3 protein is CASRDSTYNEQFF. The DNA for the CDR3 is TGTGCCAGCAGGGACAGTACCTACAATGAGCAGTTCTTC.

The rearrangement uses TRBV11-3 and TRBJ2-7; TRBD2 agrees at 11 bases. This CDR3 comprises 14 residues. CDR1 SGHNT and CDR2 YENEEA come from the germline V gene. J lost 6 bases, V lost 5 bases, and 6 bases had no gene match. The CDR3 region has the DNA TGTGCCAGCAGCCCAACTAGCGGGAGCCGCGAGCAGTACTTC. Protein: CASSPTSGSREQYF.

The chain links TRBV7-6 to TRBJ1-2; D possibly corresponds to TRBD1 (6 bases). The V and J ends lost 0 bases and 0 bases respectively, with 11 bases between them. The CDR3 is made up of 16 amino acids. CDR1 is SGHVS and CDR2 is FNYEAQ in the germline V gene. The CDR3 sequence: CASSLAWGAANYGYTF. The CDR3 DNA follows: TGTGCCAGCAGCTTAGCATGGGGGGCAGCTAACTATGGCTACACCTTC.

The CDR3 region is CASSLDGRARGDGYTF. CDR3 DNA sequence: TGTGCCAGCAGCTTAGATGGTAGGGCCAGAGGAGATGGCTACACCTTC. This sequence joins TRBV11-2 and TRBJ1-2; D unclear. The CDR3 is 16 residues long. The V gene lost 0 bases and the J gene lost 6 bases, with 17 bases spanning the gap. Germline V gives CDR1 SGHAT, CDR2 FQNNGV.

The chain links TRBV27 to TRBJ2-1; D may be TRBD1 or TRBD2 (5 bases each). This CDR3 contains 16 residues. V lost 11 bases and J lost 2, with 22 bases in between. The V gene's germline CDR1 is MNHEY and CDR2 SMNVEV (reference sequence). The CDR3 is CACTQLPGPTYNEQFF. The CDR3 DNA reads as TGTGCCTGCACTCAACTCCCGGGACCTACCTACAATGAGCAGTTCTTC.

The chain is built from TRBV6-5 and TRBJ2-5, with D possibly being TRBD1 (6 bases). CDR3 length: 12 residues. Trimming took 2 bases from V and 5 from J, leaving 6 bases between them. From germline, CDR1 is MNHEY and CDR2 SVGAGI. This chain's CDR3 is CASSYRGETQYF. DNA of the CDR3: TGTGCCAGCAGTTACAGGGGGGAGACCCAGTACTTC.

This clone was recorded once. The rearrangement links TRBV9 to TRBJ1-1, with a tentative D call TRBD1 (5 bases). Between the trimmed V and J ends, which lost 0 bases and 2 bases, there was a span of 11 bases. This CDR3 has 15 amino acids. Germline V gene sequence: CDR1 SGDLS, CDR2 YYNGEE. CDR3 sequence reads: CASSVVAGLNTEAFF. Here the CDR3 DNA reads TGTGCCAGCAGCGTAGTCGCGGGGCTTAACACTGAAGCTTTCTTT. Drawing the rest from reference TRBV9 and TRBJ1-1, the complete variable domain is DSGVTQTPKHLITATGQRVTLRCSPRSGDLSVYWYQQSLDQGLQFLIQYYNGEERAKGNILERFSAQQFPDLHSELNLSSLELGDSALYFCASSVVAGLNTEAFFGQGTRLTVV.

This chain joins TRBV7-9 and TRBJ2-2; D ambiguous. There are 13 residues in the CDR3. Trimming stripped 1 base from V and 4 bases from J, with 4 bases between. CDR1 is SEHNR, CDR2 FQNEAQ, per germline (reference sequence). DNA of the CDR3: TGTGCCAGCAGCTTAGACGGCACCGGGGAGCTGTTTTTT. This encodes CASSLDGTGELFF.

The chain recombines TRBV19 with TRBJ1-5; D is possibly TRBD1 (5 bases). This CDR3 has 13 residues. The V end was cut by 7 bases, the J end by 4 bases, with 11 bases between. Germline CDR1 is LNHDA and CDR2 is SQIVND (reference sequence). This CDR3 is CASTPTANQPQHF. In DNA form, the CDR3 reads TGTGCCAGTACCCCGACAGCTAATCAGCCCCAGCATTTT.

CDR3 residues: CASNRGVRNTEAFF. The CDR3 DNA follows: TGTGCCAGCAACAGGGGGGTGAGAAACACTGAAGCTTTCTTT. The chain employs TRBV27 and TRBJ1-1, with 8 bases lining up with TRBD1. Germline V gives CDR1 MNHEY, CDR2 SMNVEV (reference sequence). Trimming removed 7 bases from V and 2 bases from J; junction bases left unmatched: 6. This CDR3 comprises 14 residues.

The chain recombines TRBV4-1 with TRBJ2-7, with 7 positions matching TRBD1. The CDR3 extends over 15 amino acids. Germline-derived CDR1 and CDR2 are MGHRA and YSYEKL. With V trimmed by 4 bases and J by 5 bases, 11 bases remained unmatched. CDR3: CASSLGTVSPDEQYF. CDR3 DNA sequence: TGCGCCAGCAGCCTTGGGACAGTATCCCCCGACGAGCAGTACTTC.

V gene TRBV5-4 combines with J gene TRBJ1-1; D unclear. The CDR3 sequence is 15 residues long. The V gene's germline CDR1 is SGHNT and CDR2 YYREEE (reference sequence). Trimming took 4 bases from V and 1 from J, leaving 14 bases between them. CDR3 bases: TGTGCCAGCAGCCCCAGGTTAGGGAAGAACACTGAAGCTTTCTTT. Translated, it gives CASSPRLGKNTEAFF.

V gene TRBV6-1 combines with J gene TRBJ2-3; TRBD1 agrees at 7 bases. This CDR3 has 14 amino acids. Trimming took 4 bases from V and 5 from J; bases not matched to a gene: 6. The germline V gene has CDR1 MNHNS and CDR2 SASEGT. CDR3 amino acids: CASSAHTGVDTQYF. CDR3 bases: TGTGCCAGCAGTGCTCATACAGGGGTAGATACGCAGTATTTT.

The chain is built from TRBV6-5 and TRBJ2-5; D uncertain. Germline V CDR1 and CDR2: MNHEY, SVGAGI. Trimming took 4 bases from V and 1 from J, leaving 10 bases between them. The CDR3 is 14 amino acids. CDR3 sequence reads: CASSLMAGQETQYF. DNA of the CDR3: TGTGCCAGCAGTTTGATGGCAGGCCAAGAGACCCAGTACTTC.

This rearrangement joins TRBV2 to TRBJ1-5, with 10 bases lining up with TRBD1. CDR1 is SNHLY and CDR2 is FYNNEI in the germline V gene. V lost 6 bases and J lost 7; bases outside the gene matches: 6. The CDR3 length is 14 residues. CDR3 in DNA: TGTGCCAGCAGGGGACAGGGGCTCTGGCAGCCCCAGCATTTT. It codes for CASRGQGLWQPQHF.

In its sample, this clone was seen a few times. The V and J genes are TRBV6-5 and TRBJ2-1, with D hard to call. The CDR3 is 15 residues long. Between the trimmed V and J ends, which lost 7 bases and 2 bases, there was a span of 15 bases. Germline CDR1 is MNHEY and CDR2 is SVGAGI. CDR3 loop: CASKIQGSAYNEQFF. CDR3 DNA sequence: TGTGCCAGCAAGATTCAAGGCAGCGCCTACAATGAGCAGTTCTTC.

The chain uses TRBV15 and TRBJ2-7; no reliable D call. V was trimmed by 1 base and J by 0 bases, leaving 7 bases between them. The CDR3 runs 14 residues. Germline values: CDR1 LNHNV, CDR2 YYDKDF (reference sequence). In DNA, the CDR3 is TGTGCCACCAGCAGAGTTGACTTCTCCTACGAGCAGTACTTC. Translating gives CATSRVDFSYEQYF. Supplemented by reference TRBV15 and TRBJ2-7, the full variable domain reads DAMVIQNPRYQVTQFGKPVTLSCSQTLNHNVMYWYQQKSSQAPKLLFHYYDKDFNNEADTPDNFQSRRPNTSFCFLDIRSPGLGDTAMYLCATSRVDFSYEQYFGPGTRLTVT.

This rearrangement joins TRBV7-8 to TRBJ1-2; 12 nucleotides line up with TRBD1. Germline V gene sequence: CDR1 SGHVS, CDR2 FQNEAQ. The CDR3 consists of 14 residues. The junction had 2 bases not matched to a gene; V was cut back by 1 base and J by 8 bases. The CDR3: CASSLVGTGGGYTF. The CDR3 DNA reads as TGTGCCAGCAGCTTAGTGGGGACAGGGGGCGGCTACACCTTC.

The rearrangement uses TRBV29-1 and TRBJ2-1; D unclear. Germline V gene data show CDR1 as SQVTM and CDR2 as ANQGSEA. Trimming took 5 bases from V and 8 from J, leaving 7 bases between them. The CDR3 is 10 amino acids. The chain's CDR3 is CSVLRDEQFF. In DNA form, the CDR3 reads TGCAGCGTTCTCCGCGATGAGCAGTTCTTC.

This chain connects TRBV7-6 to TRBJ2-3, with 7 bases aligning to TRBD1. CDR1 SGHVS and CDR2 FNYEAQ come from the germline V gene. Trimming removed 2 bases from V and 2 bases from J; junction bases left unmatched: 10. This CDR3 has 17 residues. The CDR3 is CASSLRGQITSTDTQYF. The CDR3 DNA sequence: TGTGCCAGCAGCTTAAGGGGACAGATTACTTCCACAGATACGCAGTATTTT.

V usage is TRBV7-9 and J usage is TRBJ1-2; 8 bases map to TRBD1. V was pared by 5 bases and J by 6 bases, with 11 bases of the junction left unmatched. This CDR3 comprises 15 residues. Per the germline V gene, CDR1 is SEHNR and CDR2 is FQNEAQ (reference sequence). Here the CDR3 reads CASSLGRGPKDGYTF. The CDR3 nucleotides are TGTGCCAGCAGCCTAGGCAGGGGGCCGAAGGATGGCTACACCTTC.

This clone appeared a single time. This chain connects TRBV9 to TRBJ2-1; a possible D gene is TRBD2 (6 bases). Trimming pared 4 bases from V and 6 bases from J, leaving 17 bases between. The CDR3 has 15 amino acids. Per the germline V gene, CDR1 is SGDLS and CDR2 is YYNGEE. As DNA, the CDR3 is TGTGCCAGCAGCCCGTTCTCGGGACTCCGCAATGAGCAGTTCTTC. It translates to CASSPFSGLRNEQFF.

The V gene is TRBV7-9, the J gene TRBJ2-1; D tentatively reads TRBD1 or TRBD2 (6 bases each). Germline CDR1 and CDR2: SEHNR and FQNEAQ (reference sequence). V lost 8 bases and J lost 7, with 21 bases in between. The CDR3 extends over 15 amino acids. CDR3 sequence (DNA): TGTGCCAGCTCCACCCTCCCCACAGGGAGGAATGAGCAGTTCTTC. It codes for CASSTLPTGRNEQFF.

This clone has a single count. The chain combines TRBV15 with TRBJ2-7; a possible D gene is TRBD1 (5 bases). V shed 2 bases and J shed 5 bases, with 10 bases lying between them. Per the germline V gene, CDR1 is LNHNV and CDR2 is YYDKDF (reference sequence). The CDR3 spans 13 residues. CDR3 in DNA: TGTGCCACCAGCAGACGACCCAGGGACGAGCAGTACTTC. It is translated as CATSRRPRDEQYF.

Only one count was recorded for this clone. V gene TRBV4-1 combines with J gene TRBJ1-1; 9 nucleotides line up with TRBD1. V dropped 10 bases and J dropped 3; count of bases not matched to a gene: 6. CDR3 length equals 13 residues. Germline V gives CDR1 MGHRA, CDR2 YSYEKL. Here the CDR3 DNA reads TGCGCCACCAGGACAGGGGTGTACACTGAAGCTTTCTTT. Protein product: CATRTGVYTEAFF.

J is TRBJ1-5 and V is TRBV6-5, with D unresolved. Trimming pared 8 bases from V and 2 bases from J, leaving 16 bases between. In germline, CDR1 is MNHEY, CDR2 SVGAGI. The CDR3 extends over 15 amino acids. The DNA for the CDR3 is TGTGCCAGCCAGGTATTGGCCGAAGGCAATCAGCCCCAGCATTTT. This sequence encodes CASQVLAEGNQPQHF.

This chain uses TRBV7-9 with TRBJ2-7; 12 positions match TRBD2. This CDR3 spans 16 amino acids. Germline CDR1 SEHNR, CDR2 FQNEAQ (reference sequence). The V gene end was trimmed by 5 bases and the J gene end by 3 bases; junction bases not matched to a gene: 8. Written as DNA, the CDR3 is TGTGCCAGCAGCCAAGAGACTAGCGGGGGTTACTACGAGCAGTACTTC. Protein product: CASSQETSGGYYEQYF.